Below are 19 T cell receptor beta chains sequenced from a single sample in a study of blood T cell repertoires in COVID-19. Sequencing was performed with immunoSEQ multiplex PCR; in TCRdb, only in-frame clones are kept and a portion is missing. This sample has about 200,000 clones, with 85% to 90% found just once. Specimen: PBMCs or T cells enriched from blood (not recorded which). These receptor sequences come from a woman between 25 and 40 years old with acute COVID-19.

The rearrangement links TRBV9 to TRBJ2-1, with 7 bases fitting TRBD2. V gave up 0 bases and J gave up 5 bases; unmatched junction bases: 2. In germline, CDR1 is SGDLS, CDR2 YYNGEE. The CDR3 has 14 residues. As DNA, the CDR3 is TGTGCCAGCAGCGTAGTGGGGGGGGACAATGAGCAGTTCTTC. This codes for CASSVVGGDNEQFF. Drawing the rest from reference TRBV9 and TRBJ2-1, the complete variable domain is DSGVTQTPKHLITATGQRVTLRCSPRSGDLSVYWYQQSLDQGLQFLIQYYNGEERAKGNILERFSAQQFPDLHSELNLSSLELGDSALYFCASSVVGGDNEQFFGPGTRLTVL.

The chain uses TRBV5-4 and TRBJ1-2; 10 bases line up with TRBD1. After removal of 7 bases from V and 3 bases from J, the junction contained 0 bases not matched to a gene. Germline V gene sequence: CDR1 SGHNT, CDR2 YYREEE (reference sequence). The CDR3 spans 12 residues. As DNA, the CDR3 is TGTGCCAGCGGGACAGGGGACTATGGCTACACCTTC. Translated: CASGTGDYGYTF.

V gene TRBV5-4 combines with J gene TRBJ1-1; D gene unclear. Germline values: CDR1 SGHNT, CDR2 YYREEE (reference sequence). The V end lost 1 base, the J end lost 0 bases, and 4 bases lay between the germline ends. This CDR3 comprises 13 residues. The CDR3 coding sequence is TGTGCCAGCAGCTTGCTAATGAACACTGAAGCTTTCTTT. It encodes CASSLLMNTEAFF.

The chain links TRBV6-1 to TRBJ1-2; D is perhaps TRBD1 (5 bases). The V end lost 0 bases, the J end lost 7 bases, and 12 bases lay between the germline ends. CDR1 is MNHNS and CDR2 is SASEGT in the germline V gene. The CDR3 is 14 amino acids. CDR3 nucleotide sequence: TGTGCCAGCAGTGAAGCGGACGGGGGAGGTGGCTACACCTTC. Translated: CASSEADGGGGYTF.

With respect to this clone: Other DNA sequences in this specimen translate into the identical CDR3. This chain links TRBV29-1 with TRBJ1-2; D is perhaps TRBD1 (6 bases). The CDR3 extends over 12 amino acids. The ends were cut back, 2 bases at V and 4 bases at J, with 8 bases in the middle. Per germline, CDR1 SQVTM and CDR2 ANQGSEA. CDR3 coding DNA: TGCAGCGTTGAACCGGACAGCTATGGCTACACCTTC. As protein: CSVEPDSYGYTF.

A note on this clone: The identical CDR3 is also encoded by other nucleotide sequences in the sample. The rearrangement joins TRBV6-5 to TRBJ2-7; 9 nucleotides match TRBD1. Unmatched junction bases numbered 7, after V lost 6 bases and J lost 4 bases. The germline V gene encodes CDR1 MNHEY and CDR2 SVGAGI. The CDR3 spans 14 residues. The CDR3 region is CASSPGTGPYEQYF. CDR3 DNA sequence: TGTGCCAGCAGCCCCGGGACAGGGCCATACGAGCAGTACTTC.

The J gene is TRBJ2-1, the V gene TRBV5-1; 7 nucleotides line up with TRBD2. CDR3 length: 16 residues. The V gene's germline CDR1 is SGHRS and CDR2 YFSETQ. With V trimmed by 4 bases and J by 10 bases, 17 bases remained unmatched. The DNA of the CDR3 is TGCGCCAGCAGCATTGGCGGGAGCGGGGCGCGGGAGGAGCAGTTCTTC. Translated: CASSIGGSGAREEQFF.

The chain links TRBV7-4 to TRBJ1-2; D remains unclear. Germline assignment: CDR1 SGHVT and CDR2 SQSDAQ. Trimming removed 5 bases at V and 7 bases at J, with 8 bases between. This CDR3 contains 11 residues. In DNA, the CDR3 is TGTGCCAGCAGCCCCAGGTGTGGCTACACCTTC. It is translated as CASSPRCGYTF.

The chain uses TRBV29-1 and TRBJ2-2, with D perhaps matching TRBD2 (5 bases). Trimming pared 4 bases from V and 5 bases from J, leaving 11 bases between. CDR3 length: 13 amino acids. Germline-derived CDR1 and CDR2 are SQVTM and ANQGSEA. CDR3 nucleotides: TGCAGCGTTGGGGCCGGGGAGACCGGGGAGCTGTTTTTT. This encodes CSVGAGETGELFF.

With respect to this clone: Distinct nucleotide sequences in the sample also encode this CDR3. J is TRBJ1-4 and V is TRBV7-9; D call uncertain. The germline CDR1 and CDR2 sequences are SEHNR and FQNEAQ (reference sequence). The V and J ends lost 1 base and 7 bases respectively, with 4 bases between them. This CDR3 has 12 residues. CDR3 in amino acids: CASSLGGEKLFF. As DNA, the CDR3 is TGTGCCAGCAGCTTAGGCGGTGAAAAACTGTTTTTT.

CDR3 in DNA: TGTGCCAGCAGTTATACCGCCCGGACCCCAGGGTCACCCCTCCACTTT. The encoded protein is CASSYTARTPGSPLHF. The J gene is TRBJ1-6, the V gene TRBV6-6, with a weak D call TRBD1 (5 bases). This CDR3 spans 16 amino acids. Between the trimmed V and J ends, which lost 3 bases and 10 bases, there was a span of 19 bases. Germline lookup yields CDR1 MNHNY and CDR2 SVGAGI (reference sequence).

This rearrangement joins TRBV5-1 to TRBJ2-1, with 7 bases lining up with TRBD1. Per the germline V gene, CDR1 is SGHRS and CDR2 is YFSETQ. Trimming took 1 base from V and 6 from J; bases not matched to a gene: 19. This CDR3 comprises 19 residues. The CDR3 bases are TGCGCCAGCAGCTTGAGTGTCGGGGACAGCGGCCCTATAACCAATGAGCAGTTCTTC. It translates to CASSLSVGDSGPITNEQFF.

V is TRBV20-1 and J is TRBJ1-5; 8 bases fit TRBD1. CDR1 DFQATT and CDR2 SNEGSKA come from the germline V gene (reference sequence). V was clipped by 4 bases and J by 2 bases; unmatched bases: 13. The CDR3 extends over 17 amino acids. CDR3 bases: TGCAGTGCTATTGACGTAGGCCAGGGGGCCGGCAATCAGCCCCAGCATTTT. Translation gives CSAIDVGQGAGNQPQHF.

V usage is TRBV6-2 or TRBV6-3 and J usage is TRBJ1-1, with D hard to call. V lost 2 bases, J lost 3 bases, and 13 bases lay in between. The germline V gene encodes CDR1 MNHEY and CDR2 SVGEGT. This CDR3 has 15 amino acids. This chain's CDR3 is CASSYALGSYTEAFF. The CDR3, as DNA: TGTGCCAGCAGTTACGCCTTAGGGAGTTACACTGAAGCTTTCTTT.

The chain couples TRBV27 to TRBJ1-6; TRBD1 matches at 7 bases. The ends lost 4 bases at V and 10 bases at J; junction bases unmatched: 7. The CDR3 is made up of 14 amino acids. Germline V lookup: CDR1 MNHEY, CDR2 SMNVEV (reference sequence). The CDR3, as DNA: TGTGCCAGCAGTTACAGGGGTCAGGAATCACCCCTCCACTTT. Amino acids: CASSYRGQESPLHF.

A few counts support this clone. V gene TRBV3-1 (or the pseudogene TRBV3-2) combines with J gene TRBJ1-2; 9 nucleotides agree with TRBD1. The V gene's germline CDR1 is LGHDT and CDR2 YNNKEL (reference sequence). The CDR3 consists of 15 residues. Trimming cost V 3 bases and J 8 bases; bases outside gene matches: 10. DNA of the CDR3: TGTGCCAGCAGCCACGCCACAGGGGGCTCGTGGGGCTACACCTTC. Translated: CASSHATGGSWGYTF.

V is TRBV7-2 and J is TRBJ2-3; tentatively, D is TRBD2 (6 bases). With 5 bases removed from V and 4 bases from J, the gap between germline ends came to 13 bases. The CDR3 contains 14 residues. CDR1 and CDR2 (germline): SGHTA, FQGNSA. Written as DNA, the CDR3 is TGTGCCAGCAGCCCCCGGGAGAGGGCAGATACGCAGTATTTT. This codes for CASSPRERADTQYF.

The chain uses TRBV14 and TRBJ2-1, with 12 bases lining up with TRBD2. CDR3 size: 16 residues. CDR1 SGHDN and CDR2 FVKESK come from the germline V gene. Trimming at V came to 4 bases and at J to 4 bases, leaving 5 bases not matched to a gene. Written as DNA, the CDR3 is TGTGCCAGCAGCCCCTGGGGGACTAGCGGGTACAATGAGCAGTTCTTC. Protein sequence: CASSPWGTSGYNEQFF.

This clone has a handful of counts. The rearrangement links TRBV10-1 to TRBJ1-5; 10 bases map to TRBD1. Germline CDR1 reads WNHNN; CDR2 reads SYGVQD (reference sequence). This CDR3 is 13 amino acids long. The junction had 3 bases not matched to a gene; V was cut back by 9 bases and J by 4 bases. CDR3 in DNA: TGCGCCAGTGGACAGGGGGAGAATCAGCCCCAGCATTTT. It encodes CASGQGENQPQHF.